These T cell receptor beta chains were read from a single sample in a study of blood T cell repertoires in COVID-19. Measured with immunoSEQ multiplex PCR; TCRdb has only the in-frame clones, and not every one. The sample lists around 200,000 clones; roughly 90% were seen once. Specimen: PBMCs or T cells enriched from blood (not recorded which). The origin of the receptors is a woman aged 50 to 60 in a cohort exposed to, infected with or recovered from COVID-19 (not recorded which). The CDR3 runs from the conserved cysteine through the conserved F or W. D genes are given only for firm matches. Only some rows state a clone size, as once, few, many or a class for expanded clones.

j_gene | abundance | d_gene | v_gene | CDR3nt | CDR3aa
TRBJ1-2 | . | . | TRBV19 | TGTGCCAGTAGTATAGATCAGTACTATGGCTACACCTTC | CASSIDQYYGYTF
TRBJ2-3 | . | TRBD2 | TRBV5-1 | TGCGCCAGCAGCCATCGCGGGACTAGCGGGGGATTTACAGATACGCAGTATTTT | CASSHRGTSGGFTDTQYF
TRBJ1-5 | . | TRBD1 | TRBV6-5 | TGTGCCAGCAGTTTAAGACAGGGGGCTAATCAGCCCCAGCATTTT | CASSLRQGANQPQHF
TRBJ2-7 | few | TRBD1 | TRBV7-6 | TGTGCCAGCAGCCGGACAGGCTTATACGAGCAGTACTTC | CASSRTGLYEQYF
TRBJ2-1 | . | TRBD1 | TRBV7-2 | TGTGCCAGCAGCACTGACAGGGGATCCCATGAGCAGTTCTTC | CASSTDRGSHEQFF
TRBJ1-6 | . | . | TRBV6-2/TRBV6-3 | TGTGCCAGCAACCCGGGACATCTCAGCTCCTATAATTCACCCCTCCACTTT | CASNPGHLSSYNSPLHF
TRBJ1-1 | . | TRBD1 | TRBV6-5 | TGTGCCAGCAGTTACTCGACCACAGGGGTGGCTGAAGCTTTCTTT | CASSYSTTGVAEAFF
TRBJ2-2 | . | . | TRBV5-1 | TGCGCCAGCAGCTTGAAGACAGCGAACACCGGGGAGCTGTTTTTT | CASSLKTANTGELFF
TRBJ2-7 | . | TRBD1 | TRBV7-6 | TGTGCCAGCAGCTTAGAACGGACAGGGAACTACGAGCAGTACTTC | CASSLERTGNYEQYF
TRBJ2-1 | . | TRBD2 | TRBV7-9 | TGTGCCAGCAGCTCGCTAGCGGGGGTGAACAATGAGCAGTTCTTC | CASSSLAGVNNEQFF
TRBJ2-1 | . | . | TRBV7-2 | TGTGCCAGCAGCTTTGGTGGGAGCTCCTACAATGAGCAGTTCTTC | CASSFGGSSYNEQFF
TRBJ1-6 | . | . | TRBV9 | TGTGCCAGCAGTCGCCAGGGATTTGATTCACCCCTCCACTTT | CASSRQGFDSPLHF
TRBJ1-5 | . | . | TRBV28 | TGTGCCAGCAGTTTTCGGCGGGGGGTCGGTCAGCCCCAGCATTTT | CASSFRRGVGQPQHF
TRBJ2-3 | . | . | TRBV7-6 | TGTGCCAGCAGCTTAGGGGCAGCTACGCAGTATTTT | CASSLGAATQYF
TRBJ1-6 | . | . | TRBV2 | TGTGCCAGCGGGACAAATAATTCACCCCTCCACTTT | CASGTNNSPLHF
TRBJ2-5 | . | TRBD1 | TRBV4-2 | TGTGCCAGCAGCCAAGATCTTGCGACAGGGGGAAGGGAGACCCAGTACTTC | CASSQDLATGGRETQYF
TRBJ2-3 | . | TRBD2 | TRBV2 | TGTGCCAGCAGTTTGGGACTAGCGGGAACAGATACGCAGTATTTT | CASSLGLAGTDTQYF
TRBJ1-6 | . | . | TRBV7-2 | TGTGCCAGCAGCTTACAGGGGTCTCTAAATAATTCACCCCTCCACTTT | CASSLQGSLNNSPLHF
TRBJ2-1 | once | . | TRBV5-1 | TGCGCCAGCAGCCCGTCAACCGTAGGGGGAAATGAGCAGTTCTTC | CASSPSTVGGNEQFF
TRBJ2-5 | . | . | TRBV6-5 | TGTGCCAGCAGTTACTCAAATCTAGAGACCCAGTACTTC | CASSYSNLETQYF
TRBJ1-1 | . | . | TRBV28 | TGTGCCAGCAGTTTACCGGGGAAAGCTTTCTTT | CASSLPGKAFF
TRBJ1-3 | once | TRBD1 | TRBV18 | TGTGCCAGCTCACCTTGGACAGGGGAACGACGCGGGGACACCATATATTTT | CASSPWTGERRGDTIYF
TRBJ2-6 | . | . | TRBV5-1 | TGCGCCAGCAGCTTGTTCCTCTCCTCTGGGGCCAACGTCCTGACTTTC | CASSLFLSSGANVLTF
TRBJ2-3 | . | TRBD2 | TRBV5-6 | TGTGCCAGCATCTCTCGGACTAGCGGGGGGGCCTCAGATACGCAGTATTTT | CASISRTSGGASDTQYF
TRBJ2-7 | . | . | TRBV3-1/TRBV3-2 | TGTGCCAGCAGCCAGTCCTGGGGCCCCGAGCAGTACTTC | CASSQSWGPEQYF
TRBJ1-2 | few | . | TRBV5-5 | TGTGCCAGCAGCTTGGATTGGGCGAGTTTGAACTATGGCTACACCTTC | CASSLDWASLNYGYTF
TRBJ1-2 | . | TRBD1 | TRBV7-2 | TGTGCCAGCAGCTCGGGACAGGGGGATGGCTACACCTTC | CASSSGQGDGYTF
TRBJ1-4 | few | TRBD1 | TRBV19 | TGTGCCAGTAGCACCACAGGGGGCGCGTTTGAAAAACTGTTTTTT | CASSTTGGAFEKLFF
TRBJ1-4 | few | . | TRBV6-5 | TGTGCCAGCAGAAGGACAGCCGGCGATGAAAAACTGTTTTTT | CASRRTAGDEKLFF
TRBJ2-1 | . | . | TRBV7-6 | TGTGCCAGCAGCTTATATTACAATGAGCAGTTCTTC | CASSLYYNEQFF
TRBJ1-2 | . | . | TRBV2 | TGTGCCAGCAGTGGCGAAGTTTATGGCTACACCTTC | CASSGEVYGYTF
TRBJ2-3 | . | . | TRBV9 | TGTGCCAGCAGCGTTCAGGCATATAGCACAGATACGCAGTATTTT | CASSVQAYSTDTQYF
TRBJ1-1 | . | . | TRBV4-3 | TGCGCCAGCAGCCAAGATACGCGTTACACTGAAGCTTTCTTT | CASSQDTRYTEAFF
TRBJ2-1 | few | TRBD2 | TRBV11-1 | TGTGCCAGCAGCTTAGCAGTTGGAGCGGGGGGGGACAATGAGCAGTTCTTC | CASSLAVGAGGDNEQFF
TRBJ1-1 | . | . | TRBV19 | TGTGCCAGTAGTCACAGAGGCTCGGACAGGAACACTGAAGCTTTCTTT | CASSHRGSDRNTEAFF
TRBJ1-4 | . | . | TRBV5-4 | TGTGCCAGCAGCTTGGTTGCGGGTAGCGAAAAACTGTTTTTT | CASSLVAGSEKLFF
TRBJ1-2 | . | TRBD1 | TRBV5-6 | TGTGCCAGCAGCTTGGACAGGGGGAACTATGGCTACACCTTC | CASSLDRGNYGYTF
TRBJ2-2 | . | . | TRBV7-7 | TGTGCTAGCAGCAAGACAGGAGCTGAGAACACCGGGGAGCTGTTTTTT | CASSKTGAENTGELFF
TRBJ2-3 | . | TRBD2 | TRBV28 | TGTGCCAGCAGTCATCAGCGGGGGGTCACAGATACGCAGTATTTT | CASSHQRGVTDTQYF
TRBJ2-3 | . | . | TRBV27 | TGTGCCAGCAGTTTAGGGGCTAGCACAGATACGCAGTATTTT | CASSLGASTDTQYF
TRBJ1-2 | . | TRBD1 | TRBV6-6 | TGTGCCAGCAGCGACACAGGGGTGGGCTACACCTTC | CASSDTGVGYTF
TRBJ1-5 | . | TRBD1 | TRBV2 | TGTGCCAGCAGTGAAATGAGACAGGGGGGTCAGCCCCAGCATTTT | CASSEMRQGGQPQHF
TRBJ2-7 | few | . | TRBV27 | TGTGCCAGCAGTCCACAGGGAGCCTACTACGAGCAGTACTTC | CASSPQGAYYEQYF
TRBJ2-1 | . | . | TRBV20-1 | TGCAGTGCTAGTTTGTCTTACAATGAGCAGTTCTTC | CSASLSYNEQFF
TRBJ2-5 | . | TRBD2 | TRBV10-3 | TGTGCCATCAGTAGACACGGGTCTAGCGGCCAAGAGACCCAGTACTTC | CAISRHGSSGQETQYF
TRBJ2-5 | once | . | TRBV5-1 | TGCGCCAGCAGCCATACTCCAGGGCGCCGCGGTGAGACCCAGTACTTC | CASSHTPGRRGETQYF
TRBJ2-7 | . | . | TRBV3-1/TRBV3-2 | TGTGCCAGCAGCCAAGGGGACACCTACGAGCAGTACTTC | CASSQGDTYEQYF